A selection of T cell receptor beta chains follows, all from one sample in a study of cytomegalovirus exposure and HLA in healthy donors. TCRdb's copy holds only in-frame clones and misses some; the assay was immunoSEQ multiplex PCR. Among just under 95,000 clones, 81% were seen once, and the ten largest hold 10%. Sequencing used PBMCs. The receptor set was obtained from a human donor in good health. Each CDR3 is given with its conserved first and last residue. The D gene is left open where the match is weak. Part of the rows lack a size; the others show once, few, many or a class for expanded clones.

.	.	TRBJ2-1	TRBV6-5	CAGISRPEQFF	TGTGCCGGCATCTCCCGTCCCGAGCAGTTCTTC
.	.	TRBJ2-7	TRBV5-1	CASSLAGSPGEQYF	TGCGCCAGCAGCTTGGCTGGCAGTCCGGGGGAGCAGTACTTC
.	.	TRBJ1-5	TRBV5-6	CASSSRQLQPQHF	TGTGCCAGCAGCTCCAGACAGTTGCAGCCCCAGCATTTT
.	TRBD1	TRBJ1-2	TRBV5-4	CASSGTGTGYGYTF	TGTGCCAGCAGCGGTACCGGGACAGGCTATGGCTACACCTTC
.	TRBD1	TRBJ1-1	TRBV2	CASRATGGNEAFF	TGTGCCAGCAGGGCCACAGGGGGCAATGAAGCTTTCTTT
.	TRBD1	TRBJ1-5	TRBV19	CASSRSGTGARHSNQPQHF	TGTGCCAGTAGTAGATCCGGGACAGGGGCGAGACATAGCAATCAGCCCCAGCATTTT
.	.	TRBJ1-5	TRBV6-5	CASRAQRGNQPQHF	TGTGCCAGCAGGGCCCAGCGGGGGAATCAGCCCCAGCATTTT
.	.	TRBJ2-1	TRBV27	CASSLEGVNYNEQFF	TGTGCCAGCAGTCTTGAGGGAGTAAACTACAATGAGCAGTTCTTC
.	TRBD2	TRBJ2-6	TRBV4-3	CASSQDLLAGDSGANVLTF	TGCGCCAGCAGCCAAGATCTTCTAGCGGGGGACTCTGGGGCCAACGTCCTGACTTTC
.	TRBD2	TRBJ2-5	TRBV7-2	CASSSGGGAGETQYF	TGTGCCAGCAGCTCCGGCGGGGGGGCCGGGGAGACCCAGTACTTC
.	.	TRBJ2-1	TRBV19	CASSPSEAERVF	TGTGCCAGTAGCCCCAGTGAGGCAGAGCGAGTCTTC
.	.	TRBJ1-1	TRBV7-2	CASSLSQGNTEAFF	TGTGCCAGCAGCTTAAGTCAGGGAAACACTGAAGCTTTCTTT
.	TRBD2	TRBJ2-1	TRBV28	CASRRAGGLYNEQFF	TGTGCCAGCAGGAGAGCGGGAGGGCTCTACAATGAGCAGTTCTTC
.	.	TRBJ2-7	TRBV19	CASSHYYEQYF	TGTGCCAGTTCTCACTACTACGAGCAGTACTTC
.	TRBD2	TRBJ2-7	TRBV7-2	CASSPLAGEVYEQYF	TGTGCCAGCAGCCCCCTAGCGGGAGAGGTCTACGAGCAGTACTTC
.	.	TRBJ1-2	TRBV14	CASSQTLGGGSYGYTF	TGTGCCAGCAGCCAAACACTGGGAGGGGGATCCTATGGCTACACCTTC
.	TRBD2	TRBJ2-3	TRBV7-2	CASSTRLAGVGDTQYF	TGTGCCAGCAGCACTAGACTAGCGGGGGTTGGGGATACGCAGTATTTT
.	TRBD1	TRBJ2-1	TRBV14	CASSQEQGMANEQFF	TGTGCCAGCAGCCAAGAACAGGGGATGGCTAATGAGCAGTTCTTC
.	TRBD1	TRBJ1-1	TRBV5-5	CASSLAWDRAGAFF	TGTGCCAGCAGCCTCGCGTGGGACAGGGCAGGAGCTTTCTTT
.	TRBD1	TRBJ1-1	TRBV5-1	CASSSTGVADTEAFF	TGCGCCAGCAGCAGTACAGGGGTAGCGGACACTGAAGCTTTCTTT
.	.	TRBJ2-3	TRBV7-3	CASSQGSGTDTQYF	TGTGCCAGCAGCCAGGGGTCTGGCACAGATACGCAGTATTTT
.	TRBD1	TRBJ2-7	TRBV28	CASRASGTGPTYEQYF	TGTGCCAGCAGAGCCTCCGGGACAGGGCCTACCTACGAGCAGTACTTC
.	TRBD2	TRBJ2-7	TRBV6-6	CASNPIAGGTYEQYF	TGTGCCAGCAACCCCATAGCGGGAGGCACCTACGAGCAGTACTTC
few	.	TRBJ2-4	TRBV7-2	CASSSRGKNIQYF	TGTGCCAGCAGCTCTCGGGGCAAAAACATTCAGTACTTC
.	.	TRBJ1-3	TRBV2	CASSERDTSGNTIYF	TGTGCCAGCAGTGAACGGGACACCTCTGGAAACACCATATATTTC
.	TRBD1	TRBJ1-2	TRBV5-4	CASSLARTGGNYGYTF	TGTGCCAGCAGCTTGGCCAGGACAGGGGGAAACTATGGCTACACCTTC
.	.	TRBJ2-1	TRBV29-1	CSVEAGSYNEQFF	TGCAGCGTTGAAGCGGGCTCCTACAATGAGCAGTTCTTC
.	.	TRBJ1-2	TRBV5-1	CASSLGGGHGYTF	TGCGCCAGCAGCTTGGGGGGGGGCCATGGCTACACCTTC
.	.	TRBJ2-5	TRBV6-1	CASSRGWGQETQYF	TGTGCCAGCAGTCGGGGGTGGGGACAAGAGACCCAGTACTTC
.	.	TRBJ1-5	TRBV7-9	CSSWFVGPLNSNQPQHF	TGTTCCAGCTGGTTTGTGGGGCCCCTCAATAGCAATCAGCCCCAGCATTTT
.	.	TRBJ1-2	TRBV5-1	CASSLGQLSNYGYTF	TGCGCCAGCAGCCTAGGACAGCTCTCTAACTATGGCTACACCTTC
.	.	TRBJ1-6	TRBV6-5	CASSLYNSPLHF	TGTGCCAGCAGCCTTTATAATTCACCCCTCCACTTT
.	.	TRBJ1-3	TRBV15	CATSRAAGSLYF	TGTGCCACCAGCAGAGCTGCGGGCTCGTTATATTTT
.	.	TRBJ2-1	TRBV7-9	CASSSNREYEQFF	TGTGCCAGCAGCTCAAACAGGGAATATGAGCAGTTCTTC
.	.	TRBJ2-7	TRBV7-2	CASSPAGPNRRYQQYF	TGTGCCAGCAGCCCCGCGGGGCCTAACCGGCGCTACCAGCAGTACTTC
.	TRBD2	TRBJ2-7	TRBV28	CASSSPEAGAYYEQYF	TGTGCCAGCAGTTCCCCTGAAGCGGGAGCGTACTACGAGCAGTACTTC
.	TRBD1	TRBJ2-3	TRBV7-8	CASSSTGGASTDTQYF	TGTGCCAGCAGCTCGACAGGGGGTGCTAGCACAGATACGCAGTATTTT
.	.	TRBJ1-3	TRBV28	CASPRCGARGSGNTIYF	TGTGCCAGCCCGCGGTGCGGGGCCCGTGGCTCTGGAAACACCATATATTTT
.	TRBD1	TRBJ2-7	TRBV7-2	CASSRDRAGPYEQYF	TGTGCCAGCAGCCGAGACAGGGCGGGCCCCTACGAGCAGTACTTC
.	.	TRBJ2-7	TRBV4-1	CASSQGPQLGDKQYF	TGCGCCAGCAGCCAAGGGCCTCAGCTAGGGGACAAGCAGTACTTC